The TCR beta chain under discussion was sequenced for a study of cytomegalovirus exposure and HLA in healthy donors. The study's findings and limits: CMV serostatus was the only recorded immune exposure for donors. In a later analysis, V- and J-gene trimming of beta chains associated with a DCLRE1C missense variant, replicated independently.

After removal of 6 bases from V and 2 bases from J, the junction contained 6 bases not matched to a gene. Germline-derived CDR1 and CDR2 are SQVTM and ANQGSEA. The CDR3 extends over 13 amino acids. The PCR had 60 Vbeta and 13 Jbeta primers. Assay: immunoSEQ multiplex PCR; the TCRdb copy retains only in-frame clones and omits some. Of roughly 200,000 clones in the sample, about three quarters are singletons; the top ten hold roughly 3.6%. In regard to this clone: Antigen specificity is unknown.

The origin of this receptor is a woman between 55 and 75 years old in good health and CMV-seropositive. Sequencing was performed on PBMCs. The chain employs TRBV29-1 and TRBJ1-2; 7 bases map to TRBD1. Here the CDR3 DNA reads TGCAGCGTCCGACAGGGAGCCAACTATGGCTACACCTTC. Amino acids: CSVRQGANYGYTF.